This passage covers 19 T cell receptor beta chains from one sample sequenced in a study of blood T cell repertoires in COVID-19. This table comes from immunoSEQ multiplex PCR, and its TCRdb copy is limited to in-frame clones, with some not included. The sample records approximately 200,000 clones, 86% being singletons. The sequenced sample was PBMCs or T cells enriched from blood (not recorded which). Receptors originate from a woman in her twenties or thirties who had been exposed to COVID-19.

V gene TRBV2 combines with J gene TRBJ2-3; tentative D call: TRBD2 (6 bases). Trimming stripped 3 bases from V and 4 bases from J, with 11 bases between. CDR3 length: 14 amino acids. CDR1 is SNHLY and CDR2 is FYNNEI in the germline V gene. The CDR3 bases are TGTGCCAGCAGTGAGACGGGGAGGCCAGATACGCAGTATTTT. The encoded protein is CASSETGRPDTQYF.

The chain combines TRBV3-1 (or the pseudogene TRBV3-2) with TRBJ1-3, with D perhaps matching TRBD1 (5 bases). The CDR3 spans 16 residues. The V end was cut by 5 bases, the J end by 1 base, with 15 bases between. Germline CDR1 is LGHDT and CDR2 is YNNKEL (reference sequence). CDR3 sequence (DNA): TGTGCCAGCAGCTCTGCCCGGACAATTTCTGGAAACACCATATATTTT. It specifies CASSSARTISGNTIYF.

The chain has TRBV9 and TRBJ1-2; a weak D match, TRBD1 (6 bases). The V gene lost 4 bases and the J gene lost 3 bases, with 13 bases spanning the gap. This CDR3 is built from 14 residues. Looked up from germline, CDR1 is SGDLS and CDR2 is YYNGEE. CDR3 protein: CASSLAGGHYGYTF. In nucleotides, the CDR3 is TGTGCCAGCAGCCTGGCGGGGGGCCACTATGGCTACACCTTC. The variable domain in full, with the rest retrieved from reference TRBV9 and TRBJ1-2, is DSGVTQTPKHLITATGQRVTLRCSPRSGDLSVYWYQQSLDQGLQFLIQYYNGEERAKGNILERFSAQQFPDLHSELNLSSLELGDSALYFCASSLAGGHYGYTFGSGTRLTVV.

The V gene is TRBV5-1, the J gene TRBJ2-3; D call uncertain. V was shortened by 0 bases and J by 4 bases, with 18 bases between the two germline ends. Germline assignment: CDR1 SGHRS and CDR2 YFSETQ. This CDR3 has 17 amino acids. Written as DNA, the CDR3 is TGCGCCAGCAGCTTGGAGTCCCGGTACTTTGCCCCAGATACGCAGTATTTT. Translating it yields CASSLESRYFAPDTQYF.

This chain joins TRBV7-9 and TRBJ1-5, with 8 positions matching TRBD1. The trim removed 5 bases at V and 7 bases at J, leaving 7 bases unmatched. The CDR3 is made up of 14 amino acids. CDR1 and CDR2 from the germline V gene are SEHNR and FQNEAQ (reference sequence). CDR3 nucleotides: TGTGCCAGCAGCCCCGCAGGGGGCGGGCAGCCCCAGCATTTT. It specifies CASSPAGGGQPQHF. The whole variable domain, filled in from reference TRBV7-9 and TRBJ1-5, reads DTGVSQNPRHKITKRGQNVTFRCDPISEHNRLYWYRQTLGQGPEFLTYFQNEAQLEKSRLLSDRFSAERPKGSFSTLEIQRTEQGDSAMYLCASSPAGGGQPQHFGDGTRLSIL.

This clone was seen once. The chain joins TRBV6-5 to TRBJ1-2; unclear D gene. Trimming pared 2 bases from V and 8 bases from J, leaving 12 bases between. This CDR3 has 13 residues. Germline values: CDR1 MNHEY, CDR2 SVGAGI. The CDR3 nucleotides are TGTGCCAGCAGTTACCAGACGGGTTACGGCTACACCTTC. Translating it yields CASSYQTGYGYTF.

The chain uses TRBV19 and TRBJ2-1; D is unresolved. Germline V gene lookup returns CDR1 LNHDA and CDR2 SQIVND (reference sequence). With 5 bases removed from V and 9 bases from J, the gap between germline ends came to 17 bases. The CDR3 loop spans 14 amino acids. In DNA, the CDR3 is TGTGCCAGTAGTGAGAGCGCCGCACGCTTTGAGCAGTTCTTC. Encoded protein: CASSESAARFEQFF.

The gene calls are TRBV2 and TRBJ2-1, with a weak D call TRBD2 (5 bases). Germline values: CDR1 SNHLY, CDR2 FYNNEI. The V gene lost 1 base and the J gene lost 4 bases, with 5 bases spanning the gap. The CDR3 extends over 13 amino acids. CDR3 DNA sequence: TGTGCCAGCAGTGAAGGGACTTACAATGAGCAGTTCTTC. Its translation is CASSEGTYNEQFF.

The chain links TRBV3-1 (or the pseudogene TRBV3-2) to TRBJ2-1, with a possible D match to TRBD1 (6 bases). Trimming took off 1 base at V and 5 bases at J, with 12 bases between the two ends. The CDR3 is 15 amino acids. CDR1 is LGHDT and CDR2 is YNNKEL in the germline V gene (reference sequence). Written as DNA, the CDR3 is TGTGCCAGCAGCCAAGTAAGCGGACAGAACAATGAGCAGTTCTTC. Translating gives CASSQVSGQNNEQFF.

The V and J genes are TRBV19 and TRBJ1-1; D ambiguous. Trimming cost V 5 bases and J 1 base, with 11 bases left between them. The CDR3 spans 14 residues. The germline V gene encodes CDR1 LNHDA and CDR2 SQIVND (reference sequence). The CDR3 spells CASSVPGTNTEAFF. DNA of the CDR3: TGTGCCAGTAGTGTTCCAGGAACGAACACTGAAGCTTTCTTT.

The V gene is TRBV3-1 (or the pseudogene TRBV3-2), the J gene TRBJ1-3; 9 bases map to TRBD1. V trimming: 2 bases; J trimming: 0 bases; junction bases outside the gene matches: 8. The CDR3 length is 18 residues. Per the germline V gene, CDR1 is LGHDT and CDR2 is YNNKEL (reference sequence). The CDR3 here is CASSQIGTGSGSGNTIYF. The CDR3 DNA reads TGTGCCAGCAGCCAAATTGGGACAGGGTCAGGCTCTGGAAACACCATATATTTT.

The chain joins TRBV10-3 to TRBJ1-2, with a tentative D call TRBD1 (6 bases). Deletions cut 1 base from V and 6 bases from J, with 9 bases between. This CDR3 has 13 residues. Germline-derived CDR1 and CDR2 are ENHRY and SYGVKD. The CDR3 nucleotides are TGTGCCATCAGTGAGTTGGCAGGGGATGGCTACACCTTC. Amino acid sequence: CAISELAGDGYTF.

The gene calls are TRBV30 and TRBJ1-3, with 7 bases matching TRBD1. Germline trimming cut 2 bases from V and 0 bases from J; bases unmatched to any gene: 1. The CDR3 has 14 residues. Germline V gene lookup returns CDR1 GTSNPN and CDR2 SVGIG (reference sequence). Here the CDR3 DNA reads TGTGCCTGGAGTAAGGGGGCCTCTGGAAACACCATATATTTT. Translated: CAWSKGASGNTIYF.

This chain joins TRBV19 and TRBJ2-7; 10 nucleotides match TRBD1. Unmatched junction bases numbered 8, after V lost 5 bases and J lost 4 bases. CDR1 is LNHDA and CDR2 is SQIVND in the germline V gene (reference sequence). This CDR3 has 15 amino acids. The CDR3 here is CASSPRQGAPYEQYF. The CDR3 DNA sequence: TGTGCCAGTAGTCCCCGACAGGGGGCGCCGTACGAGCAGTACTTC. Full variable domain (rest looked up from reference TRBV19 and TRBJ2-7): DGGITQSPKYLFRKEGQNVTLSCEQNLNHDAMYWYRQDPGQGLRLIYYSQIVNDFQKGDIAEGYSVSREKKESFPLTVTSAQKNPTAFYLCASSPRQGAPYEQYFGPGTRLTVT.

The chain combines TRBV16 with TRBJ1-2; 8 bases are shared with TRBD1. CDR3 length: 14 residues. V lost 4 bases and J lost 4; bases outside the gene matches: 5. Germline V CDR1 and CDR2: KGHSY, FQNENV. The chain's CDR3 is CASSPTGEVYGYTF. The CDR3 nucleotides are TGTGCCAGCAGCCCGACAGGGGAAGTCTATGGCTACACCTTC.

The chain joins TRBV3-1 (or the pseudogene TRBV3-2) to TRBJ2-1, with TRBD2 identical over 12 bases. CDR3 length: 19 amino acids. The germline CDR1 and CDR2 sequences are LGHDT and YNNKEL (reference sequence). V was pared by 6 bases and J by 10 bases, with 22 bases of the junction left unmatched. In DNA form, the CDR3 reads TGTGCCAGCAGTCGAATGACTAGCGGGGGCCCCGCAAGGCCGAGGGAGCAGTTCTTC. Translating it yields CASSRMTSGGPARPREQFF.

This clone was seen once. J is TRBJ2-3 and V is TRBV7-9; 8 bases are a match to TRBD1. The CDR3 totals 15 residues. Germline V gene lookup returns CDR1 SEHNR and CDR2 FQNEAQ (reference sequence). The V segment lost 1 base and the J segment 3 bases; nucleotides outside the gene matches: 3. The CDR3 DNA follows: TGTGCCAGCAGCTTAGGGCAGGGGGCTACAGATACGCAGTATTTT. It encodes CASSLGQGATDTQYF.

This rearrangement joins TRBV5-1 to TRBJ1-3; D call uncertain. The CDR3 loop spans 14 amino acids. Trimming shortened V by 2 bases and J by 0 bases, and 6 bases separated the two germline ends. CDR1 and CDR2 from the germline V gene are SGHRS and YFSETQ. This CDR3 reads CASSFTGSGNTIYF. CDR3 DNA: TGCGCCAGCAGCTTTACGGGCTCTGGAAACACCATATATTTT.

The rearrangement links TRBV5-1 to TRBJ2-1; TRBD2 might be the D (7 bases). V lost 4 bases and J lost 3, with 17 bases in between. The germline CDR1 and CDR2 sequences are SGHRS and YFSETQ. This CDR3 has 16 residues. DNA of the CDR3: TGCGCCAGCAGCCGGGGGCTCGGGGGGAACTACAATGAGCAGTTCTTC. This encodes CASSRGLGGNYNEQFF.